This TCR beta chain was obtained from a study of blood T cell repertoires in COVID-19. Study in general: The United States, Italy and Spain were the sources of the acute and convalescent COVID-19 samples. PBMCs, B-cell-depleted T cells, or T cells provided the cDNA or gDNA that made up the material.

Per the authors' pipeline: Reference gene primer amplification yielded estimated nucleated cell counts. Clones were read by immunoSEQ multiplex PCR, and TCRdb kept only the in-frame ones, dropping some. The V and J calls and the clone size are those of that table, but D and trimming were determined from the DNA. The data contain under 200,000 clones, around nine tenths of them singletons. Germline CDR1 SGHRS, CDR2 YFSETQ. CDR3 length: 16 amino acids. Trimming shortened V by 0 bases and J by 1 base, and 13 bases separated the two germline ends. This receptor was identified in a man younger than 35 with active or convalescent COVID-19. This chain joins TRBV5-1 and TRBJ1-1; D may be TRBD1 (5 bases). Sequenced sample: peripheral blood. CDR3 nucleotide sequence: TGCGCCAGCAGCTTGGATGACAGTAGGCCGAACACTGAAGCTTTCTTT. As protein: CASSLDDSRPNTEAFF.